A single sample gave rise to the 14 T cell receptor beta chains below, sequenced in a study of shared clonotypes between healthy human individuals. Sequenced by immunoSEQ multiplex PCR; TCRdb stores in-frame clones only, minus some. The sample includes about 1,500,000 clones, roughly 96% seen only once; the top ten take roughly 1.2%. The specimen sequenced was naive CD4+ T cells sorted from blood. Subset here: CD45RA+ positively selected. The source is a man between 25 and 39 years old in good health.

This clone was counted once. V usage is TRBV5-1 and J usage is TRBJ1-1; D is uncertain. This CDR3 has 18 residues. From germline, CDR1 is SGHRS and CDR2 YFSETQ. Trimming stripped 4 bases from V and 3 bases from J, with 25 bases between. The CDR3 DNA sequence: TGCGCCAGCAGCCCGGGAGATAAAGGCCGGGCGGCGTACACTGAAGCTTTCTTT. Its translation: CASSPGDKGRAAYTEAFF.

V and J are TRBV10-3 and TRBJ1-5; D unresolved. From germline, CDR1 is ENHRY and CDR2 SYGVKD. The CDR3 totals 15 residues. The V and J ends lost 1 base and 0 bases respectively, with 7 bases between them. The DNA for the CDR3 is TGTGCCATCAGTGAGTTAGGCGCTAGCAATCAGCCCCAGCATTTT. Amino acid sequence: CAISELGASNQPQHF.

The rearrangement links TRBV28 to TRBJ2-7; 11 bases align to TRBD1. The CDR3 length is 16 residues. CDR1 is MDHEN and CDR2 is SYDVKM in the germline V gene. Trimming took 1 base from V and 4 from J; bases not matched to a gene: 6. The chain's CDR3 is CASSLSGQGAGYEQYF. In DNA form, the CDR3 reads TGTGCCAGCAGTTTATCCGGACAGGGGGCAGGTTACGAGCAGTACTTC.

J is TRBJ1-1 and V is TRBV28; D is ambiguous. This CDR3 is built from 14 residues. Germline CDR1 MDHEN, CDR2 SYDVKM. Trimming left V 6 bases short and J 1 base short, with 12 bases between. The CDR3 DNA reads as TGTGCCAGCAGCCCTCTCCGGACGAACACTGAAGCTTTCTTT. The encoded protein is CASSPLRTNTEAFF.

J is TRBJ2-3 and V is TRBV7-2; the match to TRBD1 covers 8 bases. Germline assignment: CDR1 SGHTA and CDR2 FQGNSA. The CDR3 runs 17 residues. J lost 5 bases, V lost 1 base, and 11 bases had no gene match. In nucleotides, the CDR3 is TGTGCCAGCAGCTTAGTTGTCCTCCAGGGGGCGAAAGATACGCAGTATTTT. Translation: CASSLVVLQGAKDTQYF.

The chain has TRBV10-2 and TRBJ1-1; possible D gene TRBD1, 5 bases. V was shortened by 5 bases and J by 0 bases, with 10 bases between the two germline ends. CDR1 and CDR2 from the germline V gene are WSHSY and SAAADI. CDR3 length: 14 residues. The CDR3 DNA follows: TGCGCCAGCAGTTCACAGGACATGAACACTGAAGCTTTCTTT. Its protein product is CASSSQDMNTEAFF.

The rearrangement links TRBV7-3 to TRBJ2-7, with TRBD1 matching over 7 bases. The CDR3 is 13 amino acids. V lost 2 bases to trimming and J lost 2 bases; unmatched junction nucleotides: 0. CDR1 is SGHTA, CDR2 FQGTGA, per germline. The chain's CDR3 is CASSLGTAYEQYF. The CDR3 DNA sequence: TGTGCCAGCAGCTTAGGGACAGCCTACGAGCAGTACTTC.

The chain joins TRBV2 to TRBJ1-1; D gene ambiguous. Trimming pared 4 bases from V and 6 bases from J, leaving 12 bases between. Germline CDR1 reads SNHLY; CDR2 reads FYNNEI. This CDR3 spans 13 amino acids. DNA for the CDR3: TGTGCCAGCAGTGGCGGACTGGCAGCTGAAGCTTTCTTT. It translates to CASSGGLAAEAFF. The whole variable domain, filled in from reference TRBV2 and TRBJ1-1, reads EPEVTQTPSHQVTQMGQEVILRCVPISNHLYFYWYRQILGQKVEFLVSFYNNEISEKSEIFDDQFSVERPDGSNFTLKIRSTKLEDSAMYFCASSGGLAAEAFFGQGTRLTVV.

The J gene is TRBJ1-2, the V gene TRBV5-1, with 7 bases aligning to TRBD1. The V segment lost 4 bases and the J segment 4 bases; nucleotides outside the gene matches: 10. Germline assignment: CDR1 SGHRS and CDR2 YFSETQ. This CDR3 contains 15 residues. CDR3 nucleotides: TGCGCCAGCAGCGACTCCGGGACAGACTCCTATGGCTACACCTTC. It is translated as CASSDSGTDSYGYTF.

This sequence joins TRBV28 and TRBJ2-7; no clear D gene. Germline CDR1 MDHEN, CDR2 SYDVKM. This CDR3 contains 15 residues. Trimming removed 5 bases at V and 2 bases at J, with 16 bases between. The CDR3 bases are TGTGCCAGCAGTCCCCTGGGCCAAGTACCCTACGAGCAGTACTTC. Its protein product is CASSPLGQVPYEQYF.

J is TRBJ1-2 and V is TRBV28; 10 bases line up with TRBD1. The junction had 5 bases not matched to a gene; V was cut back by 4 bases and J by 6 bases. The CDR3 covers 14 residues. The V gene's germline CDR1 is MDHEN and CDR2 SYDVKM. CDR3 coding DNA: TGTGCCAGCAGTTCTCCGGGACAGGGGAATGGCTACACCTTC. Its translation is CASSSPGQGNGYTF.

This clone was observed a single time. Germline is not matched at one junction end, which may reflect a read error. The gene calls are TRBV2 and TRBJ2-1; tentative D call: TRBD2 (6 bases). This CDR3 region has 14 residues. Germline V gene data show CDR1 as SNHLY and CDR2 as FYNNEI. In DNA form, the CDR3 reads TGTGCCAGCGGCCGCGGGGATAATTACAATGAGCAATTCTTC. Translating it yields CASGRGDNYNEQFF. The entire variable domain, with the rest obtained from reference TRBV2 and TRBJ2-1, is as follows: EPEVTQTPSHQVTQMGQEVILRCVPISNHLYFYWYRQILGQKVEFLVSFYNNEISEKSEIFDDQFSVERPDGSNFTLKIRSTKLEDSAMYFCASGRGDNYNEQFFGPGTRLTVL.

V gene TRBV28 combines with J gene TRBJ1-4; 7 bases agree with TRBD1. Germline V gene data show CDR1 as MDHEN and CDR2 as SYDVKM. The CDR3 totals 15 residues. V dropped 6 bases and J dropped 3; count of bases not matched to a gene: 7. In nucleotides, the CDR3 is TGTGCCAGCAGCCGCCCGGGACAGTCTAATGAAAAACTGTTTTTT. It yields the protein CASSRPGQSNEKLFF.

The chain links TRBV21-1 to TRBJ2-3; whether TRBD2, the table's D call, matches the DNA was not checked. TRBV21-1 is assigned pseudogene status. The CDR3 totals 15 residues. In DNA form, the CDR3 reads TGTGCCAGCAGCACCTTCGCCGGGTCCACAGATACGCAGTATTTT. Translating it yields CASSTFAGSTDTQYF.